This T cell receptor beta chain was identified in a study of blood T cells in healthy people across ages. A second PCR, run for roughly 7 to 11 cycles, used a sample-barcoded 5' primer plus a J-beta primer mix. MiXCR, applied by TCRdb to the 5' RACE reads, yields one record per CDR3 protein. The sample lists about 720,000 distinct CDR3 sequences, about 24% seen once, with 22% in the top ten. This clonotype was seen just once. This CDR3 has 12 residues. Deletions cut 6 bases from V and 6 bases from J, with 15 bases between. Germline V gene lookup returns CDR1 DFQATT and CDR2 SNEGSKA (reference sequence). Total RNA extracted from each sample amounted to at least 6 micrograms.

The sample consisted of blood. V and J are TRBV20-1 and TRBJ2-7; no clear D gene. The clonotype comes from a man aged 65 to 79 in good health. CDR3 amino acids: CSALRLTCEQYF. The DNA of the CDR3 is TGCAGTGCCCTTCGCCTTACATGCGAGCAGTACTTC.